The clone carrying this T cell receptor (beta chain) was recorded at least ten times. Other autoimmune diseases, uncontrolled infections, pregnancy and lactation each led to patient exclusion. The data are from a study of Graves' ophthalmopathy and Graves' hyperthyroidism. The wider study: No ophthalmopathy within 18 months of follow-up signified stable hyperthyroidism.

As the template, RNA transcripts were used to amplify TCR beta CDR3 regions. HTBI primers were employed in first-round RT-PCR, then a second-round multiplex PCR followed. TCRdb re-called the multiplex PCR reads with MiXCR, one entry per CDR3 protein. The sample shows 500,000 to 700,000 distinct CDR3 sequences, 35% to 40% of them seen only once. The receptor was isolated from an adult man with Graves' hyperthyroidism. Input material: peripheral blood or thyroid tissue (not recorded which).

In DNA, the CDR3 is TGCGCCAGCAGCCAATCGCAGGCCCTCGGCTATGGCTACACCTTC. Translation: CASSQSQALGYGYTF. This chain connects TRBV4-1 to TRBJ1-2; no clear D gene. V shed 2 bases and J shed 4 bases, with 14 bases lying between them. This CDR3 region has 15 residues. CDR1 MGHRA and CDR2 YSYEKL come from the germline V gene.